This record concerns one T cell receptor (beta chain) sequence. The data are from a study of blood T cell repertoires in COVID-19. On the study more broadly: The United States, Italy and Spain provided the acute and convalescent COVID-19 samples. The analysed material was cDNA or gDNA that came from T cells, B-cell-depleted T cells, or PBMCs.

Original processing notes: Using reference gene primer amplification, nucleated cell counts were estimated. Libraries were prepared by immunoSEQ multiplex PCR; TCRdb keeps only in-frame clonotypes and omits some of them. V and J calls and clone size are as listed in that table; D and trimming were resolved from the DNA. Among 300,000 or so clones listed, around four fifths were seen once. Germline V gene data show CDR1 as LGHDT and CDR2 as YNNKEL (reference sequence). The V end was cut by 3 bases, the J end by 8 bases, with 10 bases between. The CDR3 is 12 residues long. Sequencing input: peripheral blood. The source is a woman between 50 and 59 years old with acute or convalescent COVID-19. The J gene is TRBJ1-1, the V gene TRBV3-1 (or the pseudogene TRBV3-2); D not certain. Here the CDR3 DNA reads TGTGCCAGCAGCCACCCGACCGGGGAAGCTTTCTTT. Translating it yields CASSHPTGEAFF.